A selection of T cell receptor beta chains follows, all from one sample in a study of T-cell reconstitution after alpha-beta-depleted transplantation in children. Via MiXCR, TCRdb re-called the PCR reads, giving one row per CDR3 protein. The data show some 340,000 distinct CDR3 sequences, around 10% seen once. The material sequenced was PBMCs from the stem cell graft donor, taken from the stem cell graft. These receptors were taken from a human donor who donated a stem cell graft to a child with acute lymphoblastic leukemia. The CDR3 runs from the conserved cysteine through the conserved F or W. A D gene is named only where the DNA matches it firmly. Some rows mark clone size as missing; the rest say once, few, many or name a class of expanded clone.

V gene,clone size,CDR3 length,J gene,D gene,CDR3 DNA,CDR3 protein
TRBV5-1,few,14,TRBJ2-1,.,TGCGCCAGCAGCTTCCCGGGACCAGGTAATGAGCAGTTCTTC,CASSFPGPGNEQFF
TRBV28,few,14,TRBJ2-2,TRBD2,TGTGCCAGCCACGAGGCTAGCGGGAGGCGGGAGCTGTTTTTT,CASHEASGRRELFF
TRBV5-1,many,16,TRBJ2-3,TRBD1,TGCGCCAGCAGCGCGGGACAGGGGGCTAGCACAGATACGCAGTATTTT,CASSAGQGASTDTQYF
TRBV7-9,many,15,TRBJ2-3,.,TGTGCCAGCAGCCTCTATGGCGGAGGCACAGATACGCAGTATTTT,CASSLYGGGTDTQYF
TRBV12-3/TRBV12-4,.,17,TRBJ2-1,TRBD2,TGTGCCAGCAGTTCGCGTCGACTAGCGGGATTCTACAATGAGCAGTTCTTC,CASSSRRLAGFYNEQFF
TRBV12-3/TRBV12-4,.,14,TRBJ2-7,.,TGTGCCAGCAGTTTAAGTCAGGTCCACTACGAGCAGTACTTC,CASSLSQVHYEQYF
TRBV20-1,.,15,TRBJ2-2,TRBD2,TGCAGTGCTAGCGGGCCTAGCGGGAGCACCGGGGAGCTGTTTTTT,CSASGPSGSTGELFF
TRBV6-2/TRBV6-3,.,18,TRBJ1-6,.,TGTGCCAGCAGTTACGGTCGTGCGGGGAGCTCCTATAATTCACCCCTCCACTTT,CASSYGRAGSSYNSPLHF
TRBV5-1,many,14,TRBJ1-2,.,TGCGCCAGCAGCTCTGACGGCCCTAACTATGGCTACACCTTC,CASSSDGPNYGYTF
TRBV20-1,.,15,TRBJ2-1,.,TGCAGTGCTACTCCGGGACGTGGAGTTTACAATGAGCAGTTCTTC,CSATPGRGVYNEQFF
TRBV20-1,many,14,TRBJ2-1,.,TGCAGTGCTACATTCACGTGGGGCTACAATGAGCAGTTCTTC,CSATFTWGYNEQFF
TRBV7-7,few,15,TRBJ2-7,TRBD2,TGTGCTAGCAGCTTAGAGGCGGGAGACCCCTACGAGCAGTACTTC,CASSLEAGDPYEQYF
TRBV7-3,few,15,TRBJ2-1,TRBD2,TGTGCCAGCAGCCGGACTAGCGGGTTAGACAATGAGCAGTTCTTC,CASSRTSGLDNEQFF
TRBV7-6,few,15,TRBJ2-2,TRBD1,TGTGCCAGCAGCTTAGCGACAGGGTGGACCGGGGAGCTGTTTTTT,CASSLATGWTGELFF
TRBV5-1,many,15,TRBJ2-7,.,TGCGCCAGCAGCCCAATGGACGGGATAGGGTACGAGCAGTACTTC,CASSPMDGIGYEQYF
TRBV29-1,.,13,TRBJ2-7,.,TGCAGCGTGGGGAGGAAACTGTTCTACGAGCAGTACTTC,CSVGRKLFYEQYF
TRBV12-3/TRBV12-4,few,19,TRBJ2-1,TRBD2,TGTGCCAGCAGTTTGTTCCCAGGGACTAGCGGGATCGCCGACAATAAGCAGTTCTTC,CASSLFPGTSGIADNKQFF
TRBV11-2,few,18,TRBJ2-5,.,TGTGCCAGCAGCTTAGGTTTTGGGTCAGGGGTTGGACAAGAGACCCAGTACTTC,CASSLGFGSGVGQETQYF
TRBV6-6,few,13,TRBJ1-2,.,TGTGCCAGCAGTCGGGACCGCTCCTATGGCTACACCTTC,CASSRDRSYGYTF
TRBV20-1,few,16,TRBJ1-5,.,TGCAGTGCTAGACCCAACAGGGTGTATAGCAATCAGCCCCAGCATTTT,CSARPNRVYSNQPQHF
TRBV27,few,12,TRBJ2-5,.,TGTGCCAGCAGTATATATGGGGAGACCCAGTACTTC,CASSIYGETQYF
TRBV30,few,15,TRBJ2-3,TRBD2,TGTGCCTGGATAGCGAGCGGGGGATTTACAGATACGCAGTATTTT,CAWIASGGFTDTQYF